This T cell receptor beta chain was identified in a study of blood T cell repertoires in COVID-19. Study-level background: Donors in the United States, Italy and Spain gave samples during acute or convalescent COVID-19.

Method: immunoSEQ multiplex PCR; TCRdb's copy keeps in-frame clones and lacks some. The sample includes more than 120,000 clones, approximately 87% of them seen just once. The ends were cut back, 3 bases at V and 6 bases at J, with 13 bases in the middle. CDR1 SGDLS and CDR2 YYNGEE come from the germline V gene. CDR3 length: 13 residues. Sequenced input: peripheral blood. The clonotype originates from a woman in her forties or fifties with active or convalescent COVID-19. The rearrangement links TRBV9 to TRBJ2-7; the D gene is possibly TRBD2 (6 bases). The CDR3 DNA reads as TGTGCCAGCAGCGGTCTAGCCGGGAGCGAGCAGTACTTC. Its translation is CASSGLAGSEQYF.